Listed here are 16 T cell receptor beta chains from one sample, sequenced in a study of OX40 agonist ivuxolimab in advanced cancers. Preparation of the library involved the immunoSEQ multiplex PCR assay. TCRdb re-hosts the immuneACCESS table, in-frame sequences only. Its copies lack some clones; in the studies checked, an unresolved V gene accounts for under half of them, and the cause for the rest is not known. The table for this sample lists tens of thousands of clones; 92% of them were counted only once. Roughly 9% of the sample is held by the ten biggest clonotypes. Sequenced here: CD4+ or CD8+ T cells sorted from blood, sampled in a trial of the OX40 agonist ivuxolimab. The receptors come from an adult with an advanced solid tumor such as melanoma, head and neck, liver or kidney cancer.

The J gene is TRBJ2-7, the V gene TRBV7-3; D possibly corresponds to TRBD1 (6 bases). V was pared by 3 bases and J by 4 bases, with 16 bases between. Germline CDR1 and CDR2: SGHTA and FQGTGA. CDR3 length equals 15 residues. The CDR3: CASSFTGSGEYEQYF. The DNA of the CDR3 is TGTGCCAGCAGCTTTACAGGGTCGGGTGAATACGAGCAGTACTTC.

This chain links TRBV7-6 with TRBJ2-3, with D possibly called TRBD1 or TRBD2 (6 bases each). Trimming removed 1 base at V and 5 bases at J, with 13 bases between. Germline V gene sequence: CDR1 SGHVS, CDR2 FNYEAQ. This CDR3 region has 15 residues. In DNA, the CDR3 is TGTGCCAGCAGCTTAGGACCGGGGGCGGGAGATACGCAGTATTTT. This translates into CASSLGPGAGDTQYF.

This clone is a singleton in its sample. V gene TRBV27 combines with J gene TRBJ2-3; 14 bases are a match to TRBD2. Germline lookup yields CDR1 MNHEY and CDR2 SMNVEV (reference sequence). J lost 2 bases, V lost 4 bases, and 14 bases had no gene match. The CDR3 runs to 20 residues. The chain's CDR3 is CASSSLTSGGAVASTDTQYF. In DNA form, the CDR3 reads TGTGCCAGCAGTTCCTTGACTAGCGGGGGGGCCGTGGCTTCCACAGATACGCAGTATTTT.

The CDR3 loop reads CASRVAGLLYNEQFF. DNA for the CDR3: TGTGCCAGCAGAGTAGCGGGGTTGCTTTACAATGAGCAGTTCTTC. This chain joins TRBV6-5 and TRBJ2-1; TRBD2 matches at 8 bases. Germline V gene data show CDR1 as MNHEY and CDR2 as SVGAGI. This CDR3 has 15 residues. With 6 bases clipped from V and 4 bases from J, the junction kept 8 bases outside the gene matches.

The V gene is TRBV27, the J gene TRBJ2-1; 11 bases agree with TRBD2. The length of the CDR3 is 16 residues. CDR1 and CDR2 (germline): MNHEY, SMNVEV (reference sequence). The trim removed 5 bases at V and 3 bases at J, leaving 6 bases unmatched. The CDR3 spells CASSPGTSGNYNEQFF. For the CDR3, the DNA is TGTGCCAGCAGTCCGGGGACTAGCGGAAACTACAATGAGCAGTTCTTC.

This clone was detected only a few times. The J gene is TRBJ1-2, the V gene TRBV5-6; possibly TRBD1 for D (5 bases). Germline V gene sequence: CDR1 SGHDT, CDR2 YYEEEE. The CDR3 has 13 residues. Trimming removed 4 bases at V and 8 bases at J, with 15 bases between. In nucleotides, the CDR3 is TGTGCCAGCAGCGCGCAGGGAGATGGCGGCTACACCTTC. It is translated as CASSAQGDGGYTF.

The V call is TRBV29-1, the J call TRBJ2-3; D remains unclear. This CDR3 has 15 amino acids. Germline-derived CDR1 and CDR2 are SQVTM and ANQGSEA. Trimming removed 3 bases from V and 2 bases from J, with 15 bases in between. CDR3 sequence: CSVEGGPLTTDTQYF. DNA of the CDR3: TGCAGCGTTGAGGGTGGGCCCCTTACCACAGATACGCAGTATTTT.

The chain has TRBV4-1 and TRBJ2-5; possibly TRBD1 or TRBD2 for D (7 bases each). The germline CDR1 and CDR2 sequences are MGHRA and YSYEKL. V was cut by 1 base and J by 2 bases, with 17 bases left in between. The CDR3 is 17 amino acids. This CDR3 is CASSQVGGGGLQETQYF. The CDR3, as DNA: TGCGCCAGCAGCCAAGTAGGGGGAGGGGGCCTGCAAGAGACCCAGTACTTC.

The rearrangement joins TRBV19 to TRBJ1-1; TRBD1 aligns across 7 bases. CDR1 is LNHDA, CDR2 SQIVND, per germline (reference sequence). J was trimmed by 5 bases and V by 5 bases; bases with no gene match: 8. The CDR3 runs 14 residues. The CDR3 bases are TGTGCCAGTAGTCCCTACAGGACAGGTACTGAAGCTTTCTTT. Residues: CASSPYRTGTEAFF. Supplemented by reference TRBV19 and TRBJ1-1, the full variable domain reads DGGITQSPKYLFRKEGQNVTLSCEQNLNHDAMYWYRQDPGQGLRLIYYSQIVNDFQKGDIAEGYSVSREKKESFPLTVTSAQKNPTAFYLCASSPYRTGTEAFFGQGTRLTVV.

The V gene is TRBV11-2, the J gene TRBJ1-1; the D gene is possibly TRBD1 (6 bases). Germline CDR1 is SGHAT and CDR2 is FQNNGV. V dropped 1 base and J dropped 1 base, with 13 bases sitting between them. This CDR3 has 16 residues. In nucleotides, the CDR3 is TGTGCCAGCAGCTTAGCGTTTGGCAGGGGGAACACTGAAGCTTTCTTT. It yields the protein CASSLAFGRGNTEAFF.

This chain connects TRBV5-4 to TRBJ2-3; D not resolved. Trimming took 3 bases from V and 5 from J, leaving 7 bases between them. Germline CDR1 reads SGHNT; CDR2 reads YYREEE (reference sequence). The CDR3 runs 12 residues. The CDR3 is CASSWVGDTQYF. The CDR3 nucleotides are TGTGCCAGCAGCTGGGTAGGAGATACGCAGTATTTT.

This chain joins TRBV5-1 and TRBJ2-3; maybe TRBD1 (5 bases). The V end lost 6 bases, the J end lost 3 bases, and 14 bases lay between the germline ends. The CDR3 runs 14 residues. Germline CDR1 is SGHRS and CDR2 is YFSETQ. CDR3 coding DNA: TGCGCCAGCACCCTTGGGGCCCCGACAGATACGCAGTATTTT. Translation: CASTLGAPTDTQYF.

This clone came up once. The J gene is TRBJ2-7, the V gene TRBV4-2; tentative D call: TRBD2 (5 bases). Germline V CDR1 and CDR2: LGHNA, YNFKEQ. Trimming left V 4 bases short and J 2 bases short, with 18 bases between. CDR3 length: 16 amino acids. CDR3 sequence (DNA): TGTGCCAGCAGCCCCAAGGGCCCAGGAGGCCCCTACGAGCAGTACTTC. This translates into CASSPKGPGGPYEQYF.

V and J are TRBV27 and TRBJ2-3, with D uncertain. Trimming stripped 3 bases from V and 4 bases from J, with 11 bases between. There are 14 residues in the CDR3. Germline V CDR1 and CDR2: MNHEY, SMNVEV (reference sequence). The CDR3 sequence: CASSFLGRADTQYF. The CDR3 coding sequence is TGTGCCAGCAGTTTTCTGGGCCGGGCAGATACGCAGTATTTT.

The chain is built from TRBV7-6 and TRBJ1-6; tentative D call: TRBD1 (5 bases). Deletions cut 5 bases from V and 5 bases from J, with 16 bases between. Germline CDR1 SGHVS, CDR2 FNYEAQ. This CDR3 is 16 amino acids long. The CDR3 bases are TGTGCCAGCAGCCCTGGGGGGAGGGGCGATAATTCACCCCTCCACTTT. Translation: CASSPGGRGDNSPLHF. Supplemented by reference TRBV7-6 and TRBJ1-6, the full variable domain reads GAGVSQSPRYKVTKRGQDVALRCDPISGHVSLYWYRQALGQGPEFLTYFNYEAQQDKSGLPNDRFSAERPEGSISTLTIQRTEQRDSAMYRCASSPGGRGDNSPLHFGNGTRLTVT.

The chain recombines TRBV19 with TRBJ1-6; 9 nucleotides align to TRBD1. Per the germline V gene, CDR1 is LNHDA and CDR2 is SQIVND (reference sequence). The CDR3 length is 17 residues. V lost 1 base, J lost 4 bases, and 5 bases stayed unmatched. CDR3 bases: TGTGCCAGTAGTATAGCCCTGGGACAGGGTTATAATTCACCCCTCCACTTT. Its translation is CASSIALGQGYNSPLHF. Using reference TRBV19 and TRBJ1-6 for the parts outside the CDR3, the full variable domain is DGGITQSPKYLFRKEGQNVTLSCEQNLNHDAMYWYRQDPGQGLRLIYYSQIVNDFQKGDIAEGYSVSREKKESFPLTVTSAQKNPTAFYLCASSIALGQGYNSPLHFGNGTRLTVT.